One TCR beta chain is described in this entry. Assay used: immunoSEQ multiplex PCR; TCRdb lists only in-frame clones, some missing. Among about 160,000 clones listed, roughly 83% were seen once. V was cut by 4 bases and J by 1 base, with 14 bases left in between. Per the germline V gene, CDR1 is SGHKS and CDR2 is YYEKEE (reference sequence). The CDR3 totals 15 residues. The data originate from a study of blood T cell repertoires in COVID-19. Study in general: Acute and convalescent COVID-19 samples came from the United States, Italy and Spain. Sources were T cells, B-cell-depleted T cells, or PBMCs; the material itself was cDNA or gDNA.

The rearrangement uses TRBV5-5 and TRBJ2-5; weak D call: TRBD1 (5 bases). Sequenced input: peripheral blood. The TCR comes from a man younger than 30 with active or convalescent COVID-19. As DNA, the CDR3 is TGTGCCAGCAGCCCCGGGTTTAGGGGCCAAGAGACCCAGTACTTC. This sequence encodes CASSPGFRGQETQYF.